These 29 T cell receptor beta chains originate from one sample sequenced in a study of T cells in women clearing cervical HPV infection. TCRdb keeps only in-frame clones here, not all; method: immunoSEQ multiplex PCR. The listing records approximately 18,000 clones. The material sequenced was blood buffy coat. The receptors derive from a woman between 18 and 70 years old with a cervical HPV16 infection that either progressed to CIN3+ or cleared (not recorded which).

As to this clone: The observed sequence ends 3 residues before the CDR3 terminus, with the missing tail filled in from the germline J gene. J is TRBJ2-5 and V is TRBV5-1; D is perhaps TRBD2 (5 bases). Germline CDR1 SGHRS, CDR2 YFSETQ. There are 14 residues in the CDR3. The sequenced part of the CDR3 DNA is TGCGCCAGCAGCGAGCAATCTAGCACAGATACC. The encoded protein is CASSEQSSTDT. In full, the CDR3 reads CASSEQSSTDTQYF.

In the case of this clone: The read terminates 3 residues ahead of where the CDR3 ends, so the germline J gene completes it. The chain carries TRBV30 and TRBJ1-2; D is perhaps TRBD1 (5 bases). The CDR3 runs to 13 residues. V dropped 2 bases and J dropped 4 bases, with 11 bases sitting between them. Germline V CDR1 and CDR2: GTSNPN, SVGIG (reference sequence). Here the CDR3 reads CAWSMRQGYGYTF. CDR3 DNA (partial): TGTGCCTGGAGTATGCGGCAGGGCTATGGC.

Notes on this clone: The CDR3 is cut off 3 residues early in the read; its end comes from the germline J gene. This chain joins TRBV4-1 and TRBJ1-2, with TRBD1 matching 11 bases. V dropped 0 bases and J dropped 4; count of bases not matched to a gene: 1. CDR3 length: 15 amino acids. Germline loops: CDR1 MGHRA, CDR2 YSYEKL. CDR3 bases read: TGCGCCAGCAGCCAAGAGGGGACAGGGGGCTATGGC. This encodes CASSQEGTGGYG. The full CDR3 protein reads CASSQEGTGGYGYTF.

Worth noting for this clone: The DNA ends 3 residues before the CDR3 does, and the rest of the CDR3 is filled in from the germline J gene. The V gene is TRBV20-1, the J gene TRBJ2-1; no definite D call. Germline assignment: CDR1 DFQATT and CDR2 SNEGSKA (reference sequence). Trimming cost V 0 bases and J 6 bases, with 15 bases left between them. CDR3 size: 15 residues. CDR3 bases read: TGCAGTGCTAGAGATCTAACCAAACTTTCCAATGAG. This gives the protein CSARDLTKLSNE. The complete CDR3 sequence is CSARDLTKLSNEQFF.

A note on this clone: With the read ending 3 residues before the CDR3 end, the germline J gene is used to fill in that end. The V gene is TRBV18, the J gene TRBJ2-4, with D possibly matching TRBD2 (5 bases). The CDR3 consists of 14 residues. The germline gives CDR1 KGHSH, CDR2 LQKENI. The CDR3 protein is CASSFRGDNYGQYF. The DNA read from the CDR3 is TGTGCCAGCTCCTTCCGGGGAGATAACTATGGT. Looking up the rest from reference TRBV18 and TRBJ2-4 gives the full variable domain: NAGVMQNPRHLVRRRGQEARLRCSPMKGHSHVYWYRQLPEEGLKFMVYLQKENIIDESGMPKERFSAEFPKEGPSILRIQQVVRGDSAAYFCASSFRGDNYGQYFGAGTRLSVL.

Remarks on this clone: Coverage ceases 3 residues before the CDR3 finishes, and the germline J gene fills in the end. This chain links TRBV18 with TRBJ2-3, with a possible D match to TRBD2 (6 bases). The CDR3 totals 15 residues. The germline gives CDR1 KGHSH, CDR2 LQKENI. CDR3 in amino acids: CASSPEGPRGETQYF. CDR3 DNA (partial): TGTGCCAGCTCACCGGAGGGGCCAAGAGGGGAGACG.

In the case of this clone: The read stops 3 residues short of the end of the CDR3; the missing end is completed from the germline J gene. The chain joins TRBV29-1 to TRBJ2-5; 9 positions match TRBD1. CDR3 length equals 13 residues. The germline V gene has CDR1 SQVTM and CDR2 ANQGSEA. The V segment lost 6 bases and the J segment 5 bases; nucleotides outside the gene matches: 7. The part of the CDR3 DNA that was read is TGCAGCGTGGACAGGGGTGGCCAGGAGACC. This codes for CSVDRGGQET. The whole CDR3 region reads CSVDRGGQETQYF. Complete variable domain (other parts from reference TRBV29-1 and TRBJ2-5): SAVISQKPSRDICQRGTSLTIQCQVDSQVTMMFWYRQQPGQSLTLIATANQGSEATYESGFVIDKFPISRPNLTFSTLTVSNMSPEDSSIYLCSVDRGGQETQYFGPGTRLLVL.

CDR3 DNA, as far as it was read: TGTGCCAGCAGAGGGGGGGCGAGCTATGGC. Protein product: CASRGGASYG. The whole CDR3 region reads CASRGGASYGYTF. This chain joins TRBV2 and TRBJ1-2, with D perhaps TRBD1 (6 bases). The read comes to an end 3 residues before the CDR3 does, leaving the germline J gene to fill in the end. Looked up from germline, CDR1 is SNHLY and CDR2 is FYNNEI. Trimming left V 6 bases short and J 4 bases short, with 12 bases between. CDR3 length: 13 residues.

The CDR3 sequence is CSATDAQAKNIQYF. CDR3 DNA, as far as it was read: TGCAGTGCTACAGACGCTCAGGCCAAAAACATT. The chain recombines TRBV20-1 with TRBJ2-4, with D unresolved. Read sequence stops 3 residues before the CDR3 end, and the germline J gene provides the missing end. CDR1 and CDR2 from the germline V gene are DFQATT and SNEGSKA (reference sequence). The V end was cut by 4 bases, the J end by 1 base, with 11 bases between. CDR3 length equals 14 residues.

Details on this clone: One end of the junction does not line up with germline, which may come from a read error. Read sequence stops 3 residues before the CDR3 end, and the germline J gene provides the missing end. This chain links TRBV2 with TRBJ2-5; TRBD2 matches at 8 bases. There are 14 residues in the CDR3. Germline CDR1 reads SNHLY; CDR2 reads FYNNEI. Here the CDR3 reads CASSQAGAEETQYF. Partial CDR3 DNA: TGTGCCAGCAGTCAAGCGGGGGCAGAAGAGACC.

As to this clone: The CDR3 end falls 3 residues outside the read, so it is completed with the germline J gene. V and J are TRBV5-6 and TRBJ1-2, with TRBD1 matching over 7 bases. Germline V CDR1 and CDR2: SGHDT, YYEEEE. The CDR3 runs 14 residues. CDR3 bases read: TGTGCCAGCAGCCTAGGACAGGAACCCCGGGGC. This encodes CASSLGQEPRG. The entire CDR3 reads CASSLGQEPRGYTF.

Comments on this clone: With the read ending 3 residues before the CDR3 end, the germline J gene is used to fill in that end. The J gene is TRBJ2-5, the V gene TRBV2; the D gene could be TRBD1 or TRBD2 (6 bases each). Per the germline V gene, CDR1 is SNHLY and CDR2 is FYNNEI. Trimming took 4 bases from V and 6 from J, leaving 18 bases between them. The CDR3 totals 15 residues. The CDR3 spells CASSATGRLKKTQYF. The part of the CDR3 DNA that was read is TGTGCCAGCAGTGCCACAGGGAGGTTGAAGAAGACC.

Remarks on this clone: Read coverage stops 3 residues before the CDR3 terminus; the germline J gene supplies the remainder. This chain joins TRBV7-2 and TRBJ1-5; TRBD1 matches at 7 bases. The CDR3 extends over 14 amino acids. Germline trimming cut 5 bases from V and 7 bases from J; bases unmatched to any gene: 8. Germline V gene sequence: CDR1 SGHTA, CDR2 FQGNSA. The sequenced CDR3 bases are TGTGCCAGCAGCACCCAGGGGGGAGGGCAGCCC. Its protein product is CASSTQGGGQP. The full CDR3 protein is CASSTQGGGQPQHF.

The CDR3 loop reads CASSISSDRVKTQYF. The sequenced part of the CDR3 DNA is TGTGCCAGTAGTATCAGTTCGGACAGGGTAAAGACC. The rearrangement joins TRBV19 to TRBJ2-5, with 8 bases that match TRBD1. The CDR3 end is not reached by the read, which stops 3 residues before it; the germline J gene fills it in. The CDR3 is 15 amino acids. CDR1 LNHDA and CDR2 SQIVND come from the germline V gene (reference sequence). The J segment lost 6 bases and the V segment lost 3 bases, leaving 9 bases of the junction unmatched.

As for this clone: The DNA ends 3 residues before the CDR3 does, and the rest of the CDR3 is filled in from the germline J gene. The chain is built from TRBV5-1 and TRBJ2-3; 10 bases fit TRBD2. Trimming took 0 bases from V and 3 from J; bases not matched to a gene: 4. Germline lookup yields CDR1 SGHRS and CDR2 YFSETQ. This CDR3 comprises 16 residues. The CDR3 sequence: CASSLGGLARTDTQYF. Partial CDR3 DNA: TGCGCCAGCAGCTTGGGGGGACTAGCGCGGACAGATACG.

As regards this clone: The sequence runs out 3 residues before the end of the CDR3; the remainder is reconstructed from the germline J gene. The V call is TRBV30, the J call TRBJ2-1, with unresolved D. The CDR3 has 14 residues. Trimming removed 0 bases at V and 1 base at J, with 7 bases between. Germline values: CDR1 GTSNPN, CDR2 SVGIG (reference sequence). The part of the CDR3 DNA that was read is TGTGCCTGGAGTGTGCAAACTTCCTACAATGAG. This encodes CAWSVQTSYNE. The entire CDR3 protein is CAWSVQTSYNEQFF.

This clone is identified as medium-sized from frequency. The CDR3 end falls 3 residues outside the read, so it is completed with the germline J gene. The chain uses TRBV20-1 and TRBJ1-6, with D uncertain. The ends were cut back, 1 base at V and 7 bases at J, with 14 bases in the middle. The CDR3 runs to 15 residues. Germline CDR1 is DFQATT and CDR2 is SNEGSKA (reference sequence). Here the CDR3 reads CSARGGNQDNSPLHF. Incomplete CDR3 DNA: TGCAGTGCTAGAGGCGGAAACCAAGACAATTCACCC.

Regarding this clone: The CDR3 end is not reached by the read, which stops 3 residues before it; the germline J gene fills it in. The chain is built from TRBV27 and TRBJ2-3; 11 bases agree with TRBD2. Losses at the gene ends were 6 bases for V and 4 bases for J; bases not matched to a gene: 6. The CDR3 runs 15 residues. Germline V gene lookup returns CDR1 MNHEY and CDR2 SMNVEV (reference sequence). The CDR3 loop is CASSLTSGGSDTQYF. CDR3 DNA, as far as it was read: TGTGCCAGCAGCCTTACTAGCGGGGGTTCAGATACG.

About this clone: The read terminates 3 residues ahead of where the CDR3 ends, so the germline J gene completes it. The J gene is TRBJ2-7, the V gene TRBV29-1, with 12 bases lining up with TRBD1. J gave up 5 bases and V 5 bases, and 7 bases lay outside the gene matches. CDR1 is SQVTM and CDR2 is ANQGSEA in the germline V gene. The CDR3 totals 14 residues. The covered CDR3 bases are TGCAGCGTTTTCCGGGACAGGGGGCGTCACGAG. Translated, it gives CSVFRDRGRHE. The entire CDR3 protein reads CSVFRDRGRHEQYF.

A word on this clone: The missing CDR3 end, 3 residues past where the read stops, is filled in from the germline J gene. The chain recombines TRBV4-2 with TRBJ2-7, with 7 bases that match TRBD1. From germline, CDR1 is LGHNA and CDR2 YNFKEQ. Unmatched junction bases numbered 5, after V lost 0 bases and J lost 3 bases. The CDR3 length is 15 residues. The CDR3 region is CASSQEPGQYYEQYF. The sequenced CDR3 bases are TGTGCCAGCAGCCAAGAGCCGGGACAGTACTACGAG.

As for this clone: Read coverage stops 3 residues before the CDR3 terminus; the germline J gene supplies the remainder. The chain joins TRBV19 to TRBJ1-2; D may be TRBD1 (5 bases). CDR3 length equals 13 residues. Germline V gene data show CDR1 as LNHDA and CDR2 as SQIVND (reference sequence). The sequenced CDR3 bases are TGTGCCAGTAAAACCACCGGGGGGGATACC. The encoded protein is CASKTTGGDT. The CDR3 as a whole reads CASKTTGGDTYTF.

Details on this clone: The DNA ends 3 residues before the CDR3 does, and the rest of the CDR3 is filled in from the germline J gene. J is TRBJ1-2 and V is TRBV6-2 or TRBV6-3, with unresolved D. The CDR3 is 13 amino acids. Germline V gene lookup returns CDR1 MNHEY and CDR2 SVGEGT. The CDR3 bases that were read are TGTGCCATAGGACTGGATCCTGGAGATACC. This encodes CAIGLDPGDT. The CDR3 in full is CAIGLDPGDTYTF.

Comments on this clone: The CDR3 end is not reached by the read, which stops 3 residues before it; the germline J gene fills it in. The rearrangement uses TRBV19 and TRBJ2-3, with 7 bases identical to TRBD2. Germline lookup yields CDR1 LNHDA and CDR2 SQIVND (reference sequence). The CDR3 runs to 15 residues. The junction had 5 bases not matched to a gene; V was cut back by 3 bases and J by 2 bases. Incomplete CDR3 DNA: TGTGCCAGTAGTATCTCCGGGGGGTACACAGATACG. The encoded protein is CASSISGGYTDT. The entire CDR3 protein is CASSISGGYTDTQYF.

Regarding this clone: Read data end 3 residues before the CDR3 end; the end is taken from the germline J gene. The chain uses TRBV19 and TRBJ1-6; 7 bases agree with TRBD1. Trimming cost V 5 bases and J 7 bases; bases outside gene matches: 5. CDR1 is LNHDA and CDR2 is SQIVND in the germline V gene (reference sequence). CDR3 length: 14 residues. CDR3 sequence reads: CASSSLQGNSPLHF. Partial CDR3 DNA: TGTGCCAGTAGTTCGCTACAGGGGAATTCACCC.

Concerning this clone: The read ends 3 residues before the CDR3 terminus; that terminus is restored from the germline J gene. V gene TRBV19 combines with J gene TRBJ1-2; D is possibly TRBD1 (6 bases). This CDR3 has 14 amino acids. Germline CDR1 is LNHDA and CDR2 is SQIVND (reference sequence). V lost 3 bases to trimming and J lost 2 bases, with 10 bases between them. The CDR3 bases that were read are TGTGCCAGTAGTATTCCAGGGGCGAACTATGGC. Amino acid sequence: CASSIPGANYG. The complete CDR3 reads CASSIPGANYGYTF.

As to this clone: The sequenced fragment ends 3 residues before the CDR3 boundary, so the rest is inferred from the germline J gene. J is TRBJ1-6 and V is TRBV30, with TRBD1 as a possible D gene (5 bases). This CDR3 region has 15 residues. V lost 3 bases to trimming and J lost 8 bases, with 17 bases between them. Germline lookup yields CDR1 GTSNPN and CDR2 SVGIG (reference sequence). CDR3 sequence: CAWRRAGGGHSPLHF. The DNA read from the CDR3 is TGTGCCTGGAGACGAGCGGGGGGGGGACATTCACCC. The full variable domain, completed using reference TRBV30 and TRBJ1-6, is SQTIHQWPATLVQPVGSPLSLECTVEGTSNPNLYWYRQAAGRGLQLLFYSVGIGQISSEVPQNLSASRPQDRQFILSSKKLLLSDSGFYLCAWRRAGGGHSPLHFGNGTRLTVT.

For this clone: The CDR3 goes on 3 residues after the read ends, and that part is filled in from the germline J gene. The chain combines TRBV7-6 with TRBJ1-2, with 7 positions matching TRBD1. In germline, CDR1 is SGHVS, CDR2 FNYEAQ. CDR3 length: 15 residues. The CDR3 here is CASSGFEGATYDYTF. The covered CDR3 bases are TGTGCCAGCAGCGGCTTTGAGGGGGCAACCTACGAC.

About this clone: The read halts 3 residues ahead of the CDR3 end, with the missing end drawn from the germline J gene. V is TRBV18 and J is TRBJ1-2; 7 bases match TRBD1. Germline V CDR1 and CDR2: KGHSH, LQKENI. The length of the CDR3 is 14 residues. The CDR3 DNA, read in part, is TGTGCCAGCTCTCCGGGGGACAGTTTTTACGAC. Residues: CASSPGDSFYD. The full CDR3 protein reads CASSPGDSFYDYTF.

With regard to this clone: The sequenced fragment ends 3 residues before the CDR3 boundary, so the rest is inferred from the germline J gene. The chain employs TRBV6-1 and TRBJ1-5, with D unclear. CDR3 length: 15 residues. CDR1 MNHNS and CDR2 SASEGT come from the germline V gene. V shed 3 bases and J shed 9 bases, with 18 bases lying between them. The sequenced part of the CDR3 DNA is TGTGCCAGCAGTGAGATAGGGCAGCCATTTTTGCCC. This codes for CASSEIGQPFLP. The whole CDR3 is CASSEIGQPFLPQHF.